The sequence of this T cell receptor beta chain was determined in a study of shared clonotypes between healthy human individuals. The length of the CDR3 is 14 residues. V was clipped by 9 bases and J by 4 bases; unmatched bases: 4. Germline CDR1 and CDR2: SNHLY and FYNNEI. Authors' methods: With immunoSEQ giving junction-only sequences and no quality scores, filtering differed. Sequencing was performed with immunoSEQ multiplex PCR; in TCRdb, only in-frame clones are kept and a portion is missing. V and J calls and clone size are those listed in that table; D and trimming were worked out from the DNA. This sample has about 470,000 clones, with 79% found just once.

The chain uses TRBV2 and TRBJ2-2; 11 nucleotides match TRBD1. Sequencing input: PBMCs. This TCR was sampled from a woman aged 40 to 50 in good health. Some clones in this sample may be carry-over from other donors' samples. CDR3 protein: CARTGTGGTGELFF. DNA for the CDR3: TGTGCCAGAACCGGGACAGGGGGCACCGGGGAGCTGTTTTTT.